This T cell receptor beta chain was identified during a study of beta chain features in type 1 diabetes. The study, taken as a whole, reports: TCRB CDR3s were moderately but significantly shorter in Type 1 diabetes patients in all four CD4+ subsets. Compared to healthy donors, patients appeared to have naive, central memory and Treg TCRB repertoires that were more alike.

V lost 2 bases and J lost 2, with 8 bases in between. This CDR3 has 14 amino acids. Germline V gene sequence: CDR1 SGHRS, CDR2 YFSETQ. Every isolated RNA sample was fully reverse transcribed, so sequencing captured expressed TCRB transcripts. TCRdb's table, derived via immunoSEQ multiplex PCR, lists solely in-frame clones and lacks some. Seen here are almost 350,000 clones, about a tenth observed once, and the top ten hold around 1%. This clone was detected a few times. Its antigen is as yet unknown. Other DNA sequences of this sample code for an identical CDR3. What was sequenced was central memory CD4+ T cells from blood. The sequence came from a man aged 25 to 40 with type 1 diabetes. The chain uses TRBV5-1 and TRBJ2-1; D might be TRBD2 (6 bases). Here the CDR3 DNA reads TGCGCCAGCAGCTTAGGCGGGGCCTACAATGAGCAGTTCTTC. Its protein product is CASSLGGAYNEQFF.